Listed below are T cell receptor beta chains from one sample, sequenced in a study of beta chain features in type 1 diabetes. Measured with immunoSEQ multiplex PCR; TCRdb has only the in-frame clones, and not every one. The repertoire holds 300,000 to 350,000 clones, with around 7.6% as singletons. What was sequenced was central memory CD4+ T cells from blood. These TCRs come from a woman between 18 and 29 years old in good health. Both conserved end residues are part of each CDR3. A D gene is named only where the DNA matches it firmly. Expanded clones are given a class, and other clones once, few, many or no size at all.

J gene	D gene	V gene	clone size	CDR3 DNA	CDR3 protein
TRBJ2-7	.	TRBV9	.	TGTGCCAGCAGCGTAGAGGTGAGGACCGAGCAGTACTTC	CASSVEVRTEQYF
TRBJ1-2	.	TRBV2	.	TGTGCCAGCAGTGGGGACACGGACTACGGCTACACCTTC	CASSGDTDYGYTF
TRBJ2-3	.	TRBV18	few	TGTGCCAGCTCATCTTACACAGATACGCAGTATTTT	CASSSYTDTQYF
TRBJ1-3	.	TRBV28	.	TGTGCCAGCAGTTTTGCCCGGGGTCCTGGAAACACCATATATTTT	CASSFARGPGNTIYF
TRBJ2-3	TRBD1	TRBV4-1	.	TGCGCCAGCAGCCAAGATCGTGACAGGGCTACAGATACGCAGTATTTT	CASSQDRDRATDTQYF
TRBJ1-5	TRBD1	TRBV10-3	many	TGTGCCATCAGTGCAGGGGGCGATCCAAGCAATCAGCCCCAGCATTTT	CAISAGGDPSNQPQHF
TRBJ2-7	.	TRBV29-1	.	TGCAGCGTTGCTTACAGCAACGAGCAGTACTTC	CSVAYSNEQYF
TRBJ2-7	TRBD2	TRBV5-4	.	TGTGCCAGCAGCCGACTAGCGGGAGGCTCCTACGAGCAGTACTTC	CASSRLAGGSYEQYF
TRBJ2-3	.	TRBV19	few	TGTGCCAGTAGTATCTGGGGCAACACAGATACGCAGTATTTT	CASSIWGNTDTQYF
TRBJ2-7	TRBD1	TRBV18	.	TGTGCCAGCTCACAAGCCGCGACAGGGTCCGAGCAGTACTTC	CASSQAATGSEQYF
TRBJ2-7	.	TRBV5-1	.	TGCGCCAGCAGCGGGGAATACGAGCAGTACTTC	CASSGEYEQYF
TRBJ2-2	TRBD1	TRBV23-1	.	TGCGCCAGCAGTTACCAGTCAGGGCGACAGGGGTCGGGCGGGGAGCTGTTTTTT	CASSYQSGRQGSGGELFF
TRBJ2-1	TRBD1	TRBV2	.	TGTGCCAGCAGGGCACAGGGGGCCTCCTACAATGAGCAGTTCTTC	CASRAQGASYNEQFF
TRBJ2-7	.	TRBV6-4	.	TGTGCCAAGGAACCCTACGAGCAGTACTTC	CAKEPYEQYF
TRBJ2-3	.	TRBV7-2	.	TGTGCCAGCAGCTTAAGCAGGTCCACAGATACGCAGTATTTT	CASSLSRSTDTQYF
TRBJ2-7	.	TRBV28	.	TGTGCCAGCAGTTTAGATAGTTATCTCGAGCAGTACTTC	CASSLDSYLEQYF
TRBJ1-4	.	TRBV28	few	TGTGCCAGCAGTTTTGGGAGTGCAACTAATGAAAAACTGTTTTTT	CASSFGSATNEKLFF
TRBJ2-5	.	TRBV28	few	TGTGCCAGCAGTTATAAGCTGGGCGGGCAAGAGACCCAGTACTTC	CASSYKLGGQETQYF
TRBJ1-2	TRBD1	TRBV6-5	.	TGTGCCACCTCCGACAGGGGTTACGACTATGGCTACACCTTC	CATSDRGYDYGYTF
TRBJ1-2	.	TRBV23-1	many	TGCGCCAGCAGCCCCACGGGCGGCATAGAGTATGGCTACACCTTC	CASSPTGGIEYGYTF
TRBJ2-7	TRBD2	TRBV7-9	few	TGTGCCAGCAGCTTAACTAGCGGGAACTACGAGCAGTACTTC	CASSLTSGNYEQYF
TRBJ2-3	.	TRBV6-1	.	TGTGCCAGCAGTGAACCCCCAGGGACGTTCACAGATACGCAGTATTTT	CASSEPPGTFTDTQYF
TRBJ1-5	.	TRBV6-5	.	TGTGCCAGCAGTTTTAGCAATCAGCCCCAGCATTTT	CASSFSNQPQHF
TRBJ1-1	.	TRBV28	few	TGTGCCAGCAGTCCCGGACAGCCTGAAGCTTTCTTT	CASSPGQPEAFF
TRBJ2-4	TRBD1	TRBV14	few	TGTGCCAGCAGCCAAGTGGACAGGGGGAACATTCAGTACTTC	CASSQVDRGNIQYF
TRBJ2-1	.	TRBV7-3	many	TGTGCCAGCAGCTTAACGGCCGGGGATGAGCAGTTCTTC	CASSLTAGDEQFF
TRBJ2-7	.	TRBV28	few	TGTGCCAGCACCATCGACAGACGCTACGAGCAGTACTTC	CASTIDRRYEQYF
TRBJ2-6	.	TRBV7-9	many	TGTGCCAGCATAGTCTCTGGGGCCAACGTCCTGACTTTC	CASIVSGANVLTF
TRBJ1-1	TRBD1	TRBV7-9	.	TGTGCCAGCAGCATACCGGGACAGGGTCTCCATGAAGCTTTCTTT	CASSIPGQGLHEAFF
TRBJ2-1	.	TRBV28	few	TGTGCCAGCAGTTTAGTGACTAGGCGGAATGAGCAGTTCTTC	CASSLVTRRNEQFF
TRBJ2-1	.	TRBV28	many	TGTGCCAGCAGTTTAGTCAATGAGCAGTTCTTC	CASSLVNEQFF
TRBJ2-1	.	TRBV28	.	TGTGCCAGCAGTTCCCCGCGCGGAAGCCTCTACAATGAGCAGTTCTTC	CASSSPRGSLYNEQFF
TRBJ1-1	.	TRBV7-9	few	TGTGCCAGCAGGACATATAAGAACACTGAAGCTTTCTTT	CASRTYKNTEAFF
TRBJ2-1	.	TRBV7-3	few	TGTGCCAGCAGCTTAACCCTCGTGTCGGAGGGTGAGCAGTTCTTC	CASSLTLVSEGEQFF
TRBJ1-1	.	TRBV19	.	TGTGCCAGTAGTTTTTTGAACACTGAAGCTTTCTTT	CASSFLNTEAFF
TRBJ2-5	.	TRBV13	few	TGTGCCAGCAGCTTAGATCTTAGGTCAGAGACCCAGTACTTC	CASSLDLRSETQYF
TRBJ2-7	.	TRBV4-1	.	TGCGCCAGCAGCCAAGACAAGGCTCGGCAGCCCTACGAGCAGTACTTC	CASSQDKARQPYEQYF
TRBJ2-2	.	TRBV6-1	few	TGTGCCACCAACGGGGTGGGTTTCACCGGGGAGCTGTTTTTT	CATNGVGFTGELFF
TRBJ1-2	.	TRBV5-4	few	TGTGCCAGCACCAGTTACAGGGACTATGGCTACACCTTC	CASTSYRDYGYTF
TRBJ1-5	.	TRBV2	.	TGTGCCAGCAGGTTGTCGAGAGATCAGCCCCAGCATTTT	CASRLSRDQPQHF